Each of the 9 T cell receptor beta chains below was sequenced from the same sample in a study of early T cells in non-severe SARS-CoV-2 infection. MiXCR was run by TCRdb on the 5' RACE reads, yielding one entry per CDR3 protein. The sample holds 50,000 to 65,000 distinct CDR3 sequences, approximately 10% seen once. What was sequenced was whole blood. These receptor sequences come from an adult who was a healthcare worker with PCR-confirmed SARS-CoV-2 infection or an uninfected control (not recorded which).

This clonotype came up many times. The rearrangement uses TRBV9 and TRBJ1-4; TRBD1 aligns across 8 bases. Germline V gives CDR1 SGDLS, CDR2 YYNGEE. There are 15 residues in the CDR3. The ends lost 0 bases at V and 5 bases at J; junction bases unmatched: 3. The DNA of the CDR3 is TGTGCCAGCAGCGTAGGAACAGGGGGAAATGAAAAACTGTTTTTT. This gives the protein CASSVGTGGNEKLFF.

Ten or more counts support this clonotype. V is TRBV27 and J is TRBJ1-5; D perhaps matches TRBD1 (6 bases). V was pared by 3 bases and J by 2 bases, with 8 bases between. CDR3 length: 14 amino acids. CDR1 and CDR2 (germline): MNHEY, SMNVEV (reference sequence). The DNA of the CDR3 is TGTGCCAGCAGTTTGGACAGCGGCAATCAGCCCCAGCATTTT. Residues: CASSLDSGNQPQHF.

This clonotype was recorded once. The CDR3 loop is CASSDPTSGGLSNTGELFF. The CDR3 region has the DNA TGCGCCAGCAGTGACCCGACTAGCGGGGGGCTATCGAACACCGGGGAGCTGTTTTTT. V gene TRBV10-1 combines with J gene TRBJ2-2; 13 bases agree with TRBD2. Germline loops: CDR1 WNHNN, CDR2 SYGVQD (reference sequence). The length of the CDR3 is 19 residues. With V trimmed by 3 bases and J by 0 bases, 7 bases remained unmatched.

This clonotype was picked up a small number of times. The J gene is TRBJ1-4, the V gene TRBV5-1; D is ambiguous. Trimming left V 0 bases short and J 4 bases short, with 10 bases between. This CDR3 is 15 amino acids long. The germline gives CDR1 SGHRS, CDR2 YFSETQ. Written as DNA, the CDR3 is TGCGCCAGCAGCTTGGATACAGCTCTTAATGAAAAACTGTTTTTT. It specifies CASSLDTALNEKLFF. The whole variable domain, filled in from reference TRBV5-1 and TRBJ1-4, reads KAGVTQTPRYLIKTRGQQVTLSCSPISGHRSVSWYQQTPGQGLQFLFEYFSETQRNKGNFPGRFSGRQFSNSRSEMNVSTLELGDSALYLCASSLDTALNEKLFFGSGTQLSVL.

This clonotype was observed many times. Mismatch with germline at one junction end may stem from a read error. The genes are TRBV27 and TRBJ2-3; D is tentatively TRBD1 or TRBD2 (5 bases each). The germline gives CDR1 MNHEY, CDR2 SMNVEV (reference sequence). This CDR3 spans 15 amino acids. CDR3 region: CASSLSGSWPDTQYF. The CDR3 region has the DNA TGTGCCAGCAGTCTATCAGGGAGTTGGCCAGATACGCAGTATTTT.

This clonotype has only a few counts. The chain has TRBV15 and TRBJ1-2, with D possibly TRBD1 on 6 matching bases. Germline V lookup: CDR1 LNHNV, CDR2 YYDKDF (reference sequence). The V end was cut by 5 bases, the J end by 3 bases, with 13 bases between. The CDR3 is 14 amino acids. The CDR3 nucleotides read TGTGCCACCAGCCCAAACAGGGTGGACTATGGCTACACCTTC. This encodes CATSPNRVDYGYTF.

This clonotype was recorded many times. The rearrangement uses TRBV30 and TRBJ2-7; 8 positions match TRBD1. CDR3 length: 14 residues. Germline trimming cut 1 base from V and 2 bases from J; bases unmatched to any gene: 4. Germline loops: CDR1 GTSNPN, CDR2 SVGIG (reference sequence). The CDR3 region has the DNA TGTGCCTGGAGTGAGACAGGGGAACCCTACGAGCAGTACTTC. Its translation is CAWSETGEPYEQYF. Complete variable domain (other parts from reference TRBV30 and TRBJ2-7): SQTIHQWPATLVQPVGSPLSLECTVEGTSNPNLYWYRQAAGRGLQLLFYSVGIGQISSEVPQNLSASRPQDRQFILSSKKLLLSDSGFYLCAWSETGEPYEQYFGPGTRLTVT.

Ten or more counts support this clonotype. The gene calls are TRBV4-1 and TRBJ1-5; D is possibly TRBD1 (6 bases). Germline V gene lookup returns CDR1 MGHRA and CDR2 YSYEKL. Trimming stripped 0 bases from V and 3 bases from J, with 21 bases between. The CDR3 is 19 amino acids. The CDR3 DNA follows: TGCGCCAGCAGCCAAGAGTCATACAGGGTCGGGAAGAACAATCAGCCCCAGCATTTT. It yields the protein CASSQESYRVGKNNQPQHF.

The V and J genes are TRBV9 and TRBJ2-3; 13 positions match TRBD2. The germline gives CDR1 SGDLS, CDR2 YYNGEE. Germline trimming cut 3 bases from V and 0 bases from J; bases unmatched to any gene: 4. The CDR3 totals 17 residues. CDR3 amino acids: CASSAGLAGASTDTQYF. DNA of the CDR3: TGTGCCAGCAGCGCCGGACTAGCGGGGGCCAGCACAGATACGCAGTATTTT.